A single sample is the source of the 21 T cell receptor beta chains below, sequenced in a study of CD8 T cells in ankylosing spondylitis. TCRdb analysed the 5' RACE reads with MiXCR anew, one entry per CDR3 protein. Here the sample spans about 160,000 distinct CDR3 sequences, 15% to 20% being singletons. The sequenced sample was blood, either unsorted or a sorted T cell fraction (not recorded which). Every receptor here comes from a male donor with ankylosing spondylitis or in good health (not recorded which).

At least ten counts were recorded for this clonotype. The chain carries TRBV28 and TRBJ1-3; 9 bases agree with TRBD1. With 6 bases clipped from V and 4 bases from J, the junction kept 10 bases outside the gene matches. The CDR3 contains 16 residues. The germline CDR1 and CDR2 sequences are MDHEN and SYDVKM. This chain's CDR3 is CASSRPGTGLGNTIYF. In DNA form, the CDR3 reads TGTGCCAGCAGCAGACCCGGGACAGGGTTGGGAAACACCATATATTTT.

CDR3 protein: CASSDTGESYEQYF. As DNA, the CDR3 is TGTGCCAGCAGTGACACAGGAGAATCCTACGAGCAGTACTTC. J is TRBJ2-7 and V is TRBV2; a weak D match, TRBD1 (5 bases). The CDR3 spans 14 residues. V shed 3 bases and J shed 1 base, with 10 bases lying between them. The germline gives CDR1 SNHLY, CDR2 FYNNEI. Supplemented by reference TRBV2 and TRBJ2-7, the full variable domain reads EPEVTQTPSHQVTQMGQEVILRCVPISNHLYFYWYRQILGQKVEFLVSFYNNEISEKSEIFDDQFSVERPDGSNFTLKIRSTKLEDSAMYFCASSDTGESYEQYFGPGTRLTVT.

The genes are TRBV28 and TRBJ2-7; 7 bases fit TRBD2. Trimming at V came to 5 bases and at J to 0 bases, leaving 13 bases not matched to a gene. This CDR3 comprises 17 residues. Germline lookup yields CDR1 MDHEN and CDR2 SYDVKM. CDR3 in amino acids: CASSRGASGASSYEQYF. DNA for the CDR3: TGTGCCAGCAGTCGAGGGGCTAGCGGAGCTAGCTCCTACGAGCAGTACTTC.

This chain uses TRBV28 with TRBJ1-1; no firm D call. V was cut by 2 bases and J by 1 base, with 8 bases left in between. This CDR3 comprises 14 residues. The germline V gene has CDR1 MDHEN and CDR2 SYDVKM. CDR3 in amino acids: CASSLTEENTEAFF. For the CDR3, the DNA is TGTGCCAGCAGTTTAACGGAGGAGAACACTGAAGCTTTCTTT.

This clonotype was found a few times. The rearrangement uses TRBV11-1 and TRBJ2-7, with TRBD2 matching over 8 bases. J gave up 2 bases and V 3 bases, and 6 bases lay outside the gene matches. Germline values: CDR1 SGHAT, CDR2 FQDESV (reference sequence). CDR3 length: 15 residues. The CDR3 here is CASSFDGGGTYEQYF. The DNA for the CDR3 is TGTGCCAGCAGCTTTGACGGGGGGGGGACCTACGAGCAGTACTTC. Complete variable domain (other parts from reference TRBV11-1 and TRBJ2-7): EAEVAQSPRYKITEKSQAVAFWCDPISGHATLYWYRQILGQGPELLVQFQDESVVDDSQLPKDRFSAERLKGVDSTLKIQPAELGDSAMYLCASSFDGGGTYEQYFGPGTRLTVT.

At least ten counts were recorded for this clonotype. This rearrangement joins TRBV12-3 or TRBV12-4 to TRBJ2-7, with unresolved D. V was trimmed by 1 base and J by 6 bases, leaving 7 bases between them. CDR3 length equals 12 residues. CDR3 amino acids: CASSLGPGEQYF. CDR3 coding DNA: TGTGCCAGCAGTTTAGGGCCAGGCGAGCAGTACTTC.

Concerning this clonotype: A read error may be the cause here, since a much bigger clone is one base away. The V call is TRBV12-3 or TRBV12-4, the J call TRBJ1-5; D ambiguous. The CDR3 length is 17 residues. CDR3 nucleotide sequence: TGTGCCAGCAGTTTCCGACGGTCGGGTGGTAGCAATCAGCCCCTGCATTTT. This encodes CASSFRRSGGSNQPLHF.

The chain is built from TRBV12-3 or TRBV12-4 and TRBJ2-1; 7 positions match TRBD1. The trim removed 5 bases at V and 7 bases at J, leaving 8 bases unmatched. CDR3 size: 14 residues. CDR3 nucleotide sequence: TGTGCCAGCAGTCAAAGAGACAGGGTAAATGAGCAGTTCTTC. Its translation: CASSQRDRVNEQFF.

This clonotype came up a few times. This chain joins TRBV29-1 and TRBJ2-6, with D possibly TRBD2 on 5 matching bases. Trimming cost V 3 bases and J 2 bases, with 5 bases left between them. The CDR3 has 13 residues. Germline V CDR1 and CDR2: SQVTM, ANQGSEA. The chain's CDR3 is CSVEGAGANVLTF. The CDR3 coding sequence is TGCAGCGTTGAGGGAGCTGGGGCCAACGTCCTGACTTTC.

This clonotype was seen a few times. This chain joins TRBV24-1 and TRBJ1-1; tentatively, D is TRBD1 (6 bases). The CDR3 is 17 amino acids. V was shortened by 2 bases and J by 5 bases, with 20 bases between the two germline ends. Germline loops: CDR1 KGHDR, CDR2 SFDVKD. The CDR3 loop reads CATSDSSGGPGVTEAFF. The CDR3 region has the DNA TGTGCCACCAGTGATTCCTCGGGGGGGCCTGGGGTAACTGAAGCTTTCTTT.

This clonotype was seen ten or more times. The chain uses TRBV6-1 and TRBJ2-1; 7 bases align to TRBD2. Germline CDR1 and CDR2: MNHNS and SASEGT. CDR3 length: 15 residues. V shed 1 base, J shed 7 bases, and the junction held 7 bases outside the gene matches. The DNA of the CDR3 is TGTGCCAGCAGTGAAGTTTTGGGCGGGGGTAATGAGCAGTTCTTC. As protein: CASSEVLGGGNEQFF.

In its sample, this clonotype was seen a few times. The V call is TRBV7-2, the J call TRBJ2-7; D remains ambiguous. CDR3 length: 12 residues. Germline V gene data show CDR1 as SGHTA and CDR2 as FQGNSA. V shed 3 bases and J shed 3 bases, with 6 bases lying between them. Here the CDR3 reads CASSFRHYEQYF. The CDR3 nucleotides are TGTGCCAGCAGCTTTCGCCACTACGAGCAGTACTTC.

The V and J genes are TRBV7-2 and TRBJ1-4, with 10 positions matching TRBD1. Per the germline V gene, CDR1 is SGHTA and CDR2 is FQGNSA. This CDR3 contains 16 residues. Unmatched junction bases numbered 6, after V lost 1 base and J lost 7 bases. CDR3 sequence (DNA): TGTGCCAGCAGCTTAGGAGACAGGGGGCGGCGTGAAAAACTGTTTTTT. It encodes CASSLGDRGRREKLFF.

V and J are TRBV20-1 and TRBJ2-2; 8 bases map to TRBD1. This CDR3 spans 14 amino acids. Germline V gene data show CDR1 as DFQATT and CDR2 as SNEGSKA (reference sequence). V shed 2 bases, J shed 4 bases, and the junction held 3 bases outside the gene matches. The CDR3 nucleotides are TGCAGTGCTAGAACTGACAGGGGCACCGGGGAGCTGTTTTTT. Translating it yields CSARTDRGTGELFF.

This clonotype turned up a few times. This rearrangement joins TRBV10-3 to TRBJ2-3, with TRBD2 as a possible D gene (5 bases). V was clipped by 10 bases and J by 5 bases, with 10 bases between them. This CDR3 region has 11 residues. CDR1 is ENHRY and CDR2 is SYGVKD in the germline V gene. The CDR3 reads CATERRDTQYF. CDR3 bases: TGTGCCACCGAGCGGCGAGATACGCAGTATTTT.

This clonotype was picked up many times. This chain links TRBV4-1 with TRBJ2-4; D could derive from TRBD1 or TRBD2 (5 bases each). Germline CDR1 is MGHRA and CDR2 is YSYEKL. The V end lost 0 bases, the J end lost 0 bases, and 9 bases lay between the germline ends. This CDR3 is built from 16 residues. CDR3 residues: CASSQEGDLAKNIQYF. The CDR3 nucleotides read TGCGCCAGCAGCCAAGAGGGGGACCTAGCCAAAAACATTCAGTACTTC.

This clonotype showed up many times. The rearrangement uses TRBV27 and TRBJ2-7, with D possibly being TRBD1 (5 bases). Trimming removed 6 bases at V and 2 bases at J, with 8 bases between. The CDR3 contains 12 residues. Germline assignment: CDR1 MNHEY and CDR2 SMNVEV (reference sequence). Here the CDR3 DNA reads TGTGCCAGCAGGCAGGGTCCCTACGAGCAGTACTTC. Translated, it gives CASRQGPYEQYF.

The table lists this clonotype with a few counts. The rearrangement joins TRBV5-5 to TRBJ1-5, with D possibly TRBD1 on 5 matching bases. Germline CDR1 reads SGHKS; CDR2 reads YYEKEE (reference sequence). The CDR3 loop spans 12 amino acids. V lost 7 bases, J lost 5 bases, and 10 bases lay in between. The CDR3 loop is CASGAGYQPQHF. In nucleotides, the CDR3 is TGTGCCAGCGGGGCAGGGTATCAGCCCCAGCATTTT.

This clonotype was seen a few times. The V gene is TRBV7-3, the J gene TRBJ2-7; D perhaps matches TRBD2 (5 bases). Trimming removed 3 bases at V and 5 bases at J, with 11 bases between. Germline lookup yields CDR1 SGHTA and CDR2 FQGTGA. The CDR3 is 13 amino acids. The CDR3 DNA reads TGTGCCAGCAGCTTCTCTAGCTTAGACGAGCAGTACTTC. Residues: CASSFSSLDEQYF.

The chain uses TRBV27 and TRBJ1-3; D remains ambiguous. CDR3 size: 15 residues. The V end was cut by 5 bases, the J end by 0 bases, with 11 bases between. Per germline, CDR1 MNHEY and CDR2 SMNVEV (reference sequence). CDR3 in DNA: TGTGCCAGCAGTCCCCAAGGCGGCTCTGGAAACACCATATATTTT. This codes for CASSPQGGSGNTIYF.

The genes are TRBV28 and TRBJ2-1; 16 bases are a match to TRBD2. V lost 5 bases and J lost 10; bases outside the gene matches: 8. This CDR3 region has 16 residues. Germline V gene data show CDR1 as MDHEN and CDR2 as SYDVKM. CDR3: CASSPYPGLAGGEQFF. The CDR3 bases are TGTGCCAGCAGTCCATACCCGGGACTAGCGGGAGGGGAGCAGTTCTTC.